The entry below describes one TCR beta chain. The antigen remains undetermined. Following 10 days of culture, CD4+ T cells were isolated. The study found no prior SARS-CoV-2 infection in the vaccine recipients, who tested negative for nucleocapsid antibodies. A half-volume exchange with IL-2 medium occurred on days 3 and 7. These data are taken from a study of vaccination effects on CD4 cells after COVID-19. The table came from immunoSEQ multiplex PCR; TCRdb's copy has only in-frame clones and leaves some out. The sample holds roughly 56,000 clones, over 65% seen once. V shed 1 base and J shed 4 bases, with 13 bases lying between them. CDR1 is SGHTA and CDR2 is FQGNSA in the germline V gene. The CDR3 loop spans 15 amino acids.

Sequences were derived from CD4+ T cells from PBMCs cultured without peptide, sampled before COVID-19 vaccination. V is TRBV7-2 and J is TRBJ1-2, with D hard to call. The TCR originated in a human donor who received a COVID-19 vaccine. DNA of the CDR3: TGTGCCAGCAGCTTAGGGCCGCCGGGGAGCTATGGCTACACCTTC. Translating gives CASSLGPPGSYGYTF.